The TCR beta chain described here comes from a study of post-analysis software for immune sequencing data. Background on the study: Several disease courses (relapsing-remitting, secondary progressive and progressive-relapsing) of multiple sclerosis were included. Study conclusions and caveats: Multiple sclerosis patients had significantly lower normalized Chao1 diversity than controls.

Unique molecular identifiers had been added to the TCR beta cDNA libraries. A single record per CDR3 protein comes from TCRdb applying MiXCR to the PCR reads. The sample gives 650,000 to 850,000 distinct CDR3 sequences, roughly half of which show up once; 4% to 5.5% is in the top ten. Notes on this clonotype: Its antigen is unidentified.

This TCR was sampled from a girl between 5 and 17 years old with multiple sclerosis. The sample was blood.

For the CDR3, the DNA is TGTGCCAGCAGTTTTGGGGTAGCGGGGACCGCTGAGCAGTTCTTC. The encoded protein is CASSFGVAGTAEQFF. The chain employs TRBV12-3 or TRBV12-4 and TRBJ2-1; 8 bases align to TRBD2. The ends lost 3 bases at V and 9 bases at J; junction bases unmatched: 10. The CDR3 loop spans 15 amino acids.